Described below is a single TCR beta chain sequence and its context. Its antigen is not known. The entry originates in a study of CD8+ T cells in alopecia areata. cDNA prepared by RNA extraction and subsequent reverse transcription served as the template for sequencing. Clones were read by immunoSEQ multiplex PCR, and TCRdb kept only the in-frame ones, dropping some. The table has 80,000 or so clones, 66% seen once; the top ten hold less than 25%. The germline V gene has CDR1 SGHRS and CDR2 YFSETQ. The CDR3 is 14 amino acids. The V gene end was trimmed by 1 base and the J gene end by 2 bases; junction bases not matched to a gene: 1. Regarding treatment: oral pan-JAK inhibitor, 5-10 mg twice daily. Findings of the study overall: Tofacitinib significantly decreased scalp clonality and expanded CD8+ clones among top 100.

This receptor was obtained from a human donor with alopecia areata. The material was CD8+ T cells sorted from blood, obtained at week 24, from a patient treated with tofacitinib. The chain uses TRBV5-1 and TRBJ1-1; 8 positions match TRBD1. The CDR3 DNA reads as TGCGCCAGCAGCTTGACAGGGGGAAACACTGAAGCTTTCTTT. It translates to CASSLTGGNTEAFF.